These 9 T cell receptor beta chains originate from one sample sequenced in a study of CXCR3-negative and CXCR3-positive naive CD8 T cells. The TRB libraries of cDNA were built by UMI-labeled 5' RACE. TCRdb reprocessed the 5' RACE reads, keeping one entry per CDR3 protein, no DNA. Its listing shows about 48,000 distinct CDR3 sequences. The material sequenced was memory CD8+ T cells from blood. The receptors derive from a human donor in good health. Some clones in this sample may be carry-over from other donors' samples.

The CDR3 spells CASSFGQGRGETQYF. The chain has TRBV5-1 and TRBJ2-5; TCRdb gives TRBD1 as the D gene, but with no DNA this cannot be confirmed. CDR3 size: 15 residues. CDR1 is SGHRS and CDR2 is YFSETQ in the germline V gene.

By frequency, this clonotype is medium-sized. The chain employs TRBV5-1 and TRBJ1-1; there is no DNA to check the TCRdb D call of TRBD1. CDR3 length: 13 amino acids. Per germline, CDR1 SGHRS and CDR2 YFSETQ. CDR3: CASSTTGGTEAFF.

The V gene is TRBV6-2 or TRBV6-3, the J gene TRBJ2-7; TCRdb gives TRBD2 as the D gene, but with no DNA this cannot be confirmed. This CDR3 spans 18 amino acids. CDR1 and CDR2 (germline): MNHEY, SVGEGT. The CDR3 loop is CASSSAISGRPSSYEQYF.

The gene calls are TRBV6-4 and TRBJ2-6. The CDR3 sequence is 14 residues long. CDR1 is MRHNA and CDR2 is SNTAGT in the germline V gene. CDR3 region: CASSEGSGANVLTF.

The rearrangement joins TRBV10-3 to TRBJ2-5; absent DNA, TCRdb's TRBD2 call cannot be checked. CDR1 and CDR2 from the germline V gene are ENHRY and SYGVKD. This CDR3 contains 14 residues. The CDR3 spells CATYGTSGEETQYF.

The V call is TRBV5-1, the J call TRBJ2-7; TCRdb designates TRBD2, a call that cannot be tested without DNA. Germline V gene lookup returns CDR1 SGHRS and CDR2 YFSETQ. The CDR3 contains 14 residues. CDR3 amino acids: CASSPLGGAGEQYF.

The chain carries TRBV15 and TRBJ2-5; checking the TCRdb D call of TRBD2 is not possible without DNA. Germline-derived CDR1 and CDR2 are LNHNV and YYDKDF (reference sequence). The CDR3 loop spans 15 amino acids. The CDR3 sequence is CATSGSTSPGGTQYF.

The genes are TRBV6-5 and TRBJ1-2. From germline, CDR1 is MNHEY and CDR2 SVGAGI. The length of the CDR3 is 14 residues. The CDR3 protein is CASSYSGGNYGYTF.

Here the CDR3 reads CSVARRTNEQFF. This sequence joins TRBV29-1 and TRBJ2-1. This CDR3 comprises 12 residues. Germline loops: CDR1 SQVTM, CDR2 ANQGSEA.